This entry lists 27 T cell receptor beta chains sequenced from one sample in a study of cytomegalovirus exposure and HLA in healthy donors. PCR involved 60 Vbeta and 13 Jbeta primers. Repertoires were generated with immunoSEQ multiplex PCR, while TCRdb's copy carries only in-frame clones and drops some. The sample comprises about 89,000 clones, 85% of which are singletons, and nearly 7.5% rests with the top ten. The source material was PBMCs. These receptors originate from a man aged 40-49 years in good health and CMV-seropositive.

The chain links TRBV11-1 to TRBJ1-3, with a possible D match to TRBD1 (5 bases). Trimming removed 1 base from V and 4 bases from J, with 17 bases in between. Germline CDR1 and CDR2: SGHAT and FQDESV (reference sequence). There are 17 residues in the CDR3. This CDR3 is CASSLDEAGEAGNTIYF. DNA of the CDR3: TGTGCCAGCAGCTTAGACGAGGCGGGGGAAGCAGGAAACACCATATATTTT.

V usage is TRBV9 and J usage is TRBJ2-1; D gene uncertain. The V gene lost 4 bases and the J gene lost 9 bases, with 14 bases spanning the gap. This CDR3 contains 13 residues. Germline V gene sequence: CDR1 SGDLS, CDR2 YYNGEE. In DNA, the CDR3 is TGTGCCAGCAGCTCCTTTGACGGGTTTGAGCAGTTCTTC. Residues: CASSSFDGFEQFF.

As for this clone: Germline and junction disagree at one end, which may indicate a read error. V gene TRBV7-9 combines with J gene TRBJ2-3; tentative D call: TRBD2 (6 bases). Germline V gene data show CDR1 as SEHNR and CDR2 as FQNEAQ (reference sequence). This CDR3 is built from 18 residues. The CDR3 coding sequence is TGTTCCAGCAGCTTACTACCTAAGGGACTGCAACTCACAGATACGCAGTATTTT. It yields the protein CSSSLLPKGLQLTDTQYF.

The genes are TRBV5-1 and TRBJ2-3; 8 nucleotides match TRBD1. Germline lookup yields CDR1 SGHRS and CDR2 YFSETQ. After removal of 5 bases from V and 5 bases from J, the junction contained 16 bases not matched to a gene. This CDR3 has 17 amino acids. The CDR3 protein is CASSLLNPGGRKDTQYF. CDR3 bases: TGCGCCAGCAGTTTGCTAAACCCAGGGGGCAGGAAAGATACGCAGTATTTT.

In this sample, this clone turned up a few times. The V gene is TRBV28, the J gene TRBJ2-7; tentative D call: TRBD1 (5 bases). Germline lookup yields CDR1 MDHEN and CDR2 SYDVKM. CDR3 length: 13 amino acids. V was pared by 2 bases and J by 2 bases, with 7 bases between. The CDR3, as DNA: TGTGCCAGCAGTTTAGTAGGGGCCTACGAGCAGTACTTC. Amino acid sequence: CASSLVGAYEQYF.

The chain joins TRBV5-6 to TRBJ1-5; 8 positions match TRBD1. V was clipped by 1 base and J by 2 bases; unmatched bases: 8. The germline gives CDR1 SGHDT, CDR2 YYEEEE. This CDR3 region has 17 residues. CDR3 region: CASSLRTGGSGNQPQHF. Written as DNA, the CDR3 is TGTGCCAGCAGCTTGCGCACAGGGGGATCGGGCAATCAGCCCCAGCATTTT. Filled out from reference TRBV5-6 and TRBJ1-5, the complete variable domain reads DAGVTQSPTHLIKTRGQQVTLRCSPKSGHDTVSWYQQALGQGPQFIFQYYEEEERQRGNFPDRFSGHQFPNYSSELNVNALLLGDSALYLCASSLRTGGSGNQPQHFGDGTRLSIL.

The V call is TRBV5-6, the J call TRBJ2-7; 9 bases are a match to TRBD1. The V segment lost 2 bases and the J segment 0 bases; nucleotides outside the gene matches: 3. The length of the CDR3 is 15 residues. Per the germline V gene, CDR1 is SGHDT and CDR2 is YYEEEE. CDR3 sequence: CASSFWDRVSYEQYF. CDR3 coding DNA: TGTGCCAGCAGCTTTTGGGACAGGGTCTCCTACGAGCAGTACTTC.

J is TRBJ1-4 and V is TRBV6-5, with 9 nucleotides matching TRBD1. CDR1 and CDR2 (germline): MNHEY, SVGAGI. V lost 7 bases, J lost 7 bases, and 10 bases stayed unmatched. The CDR3 sequence is 15 residues long. The CDR3 here is CASTRAGTGTEKLFF. The DNA of the CDR3 is TGTGCCAGCACCCGAGCCGGGACAGGGACTGAAAAACTGTTTTTT.

The chain uses TRBV19 and TRBJ1-4; 7 bases are a match to TRBD1. The V gene's germline CDR1 is LNHDA and CDR2 SQIVND (reference sequence). This CDR3 region has 16 residues. With V trimmed by 7 bases and J by 5 bases, 13 bases remained unmatched. CDR3 DNA sequence: TGTGCCAGTAATGGGTGGACAGGAAGTTCAAATGAAAAACTGTTTTTT. The encoded protein is CASNGWTGSSNEKLFF.

A few counts support this clone. V gene TRBV11-2 combines with J gene TRBJ2-7, with 11 positions matching TRBD2. The CDR3 runs 14 residues. Germline V gene sequence: CDR1 SGHAT, CDR2 FQNNGV. The junction had 7 bases not matched to a gene; V was cut back by 5 bases and J by 7 bases. The CDR3 loop reads CASSELAGGREQYF. The CDR3 nucleotides are TGTGCCAGCAGCGAATTAGCGGGGGGGCGGGAGCAGTACTTC.

J is TRBJ2-5 and V is TRBV11-3; TRBD1 matches at 8 bases. V trimming: 7 bases; J trimming: 3 bases; junction bases outside the gene matches: 7. The CDR3 extends over 14 amino acids. The germline gives CDR1 SGHNT, CDR2 YENEEA. For the CDR3, the DNA is TGTGCCAGCACCTCCGGACAGGGAAAAGAGACCCAGTACTTC. Its translation: CASTSGQGKETQYF.

The genes are TRBV25-1 and TRBJ2-5; 7 nucleotides match TRBD1. The last part of the DNA fits TRBJ2-7 better; the J call may be wrong. CDR3 length: 14 amino acids. The germline gives CDR1 MGHDK, CDR2 SYGVNS. In nucleotides, the CDR3 is TGTGCCAGCAGTGGAGGGACAGACCTCTACGAGCAGTACTTC. This gives the protein CASSGGTDLYEQYF.

The chain joins TRBV14 to TRBJ2-1; TRBD2 matches at 10 bases. Germline CDR1 and CDR2: SGHDN and FVKESK. J gave up 9 bases and V 1 base, and 6 bases lay outside the gene matches. The CDR3 length is 15 residues. Written as DNA, the CDR3 is TGTGCCAGCAGCCAAGGTAGCGGGGGGAAGGTTGAGCAGTTCTTC. Its protein is CASSQGSGGKVEQFF.

The chain recombines TRBV30 with TRBJ2-5; D possibly corresponds to TRBD1 (5 bases). CDR1 GTSNPN and CDR2 SVGIG come from the germline V gene (reference sequence). V shed 4 bases and J shed 2 bases, with 14 bases lying between them. The length of the CDR3 is 14 residues. CDR3 in DNA: TGTGCCTGGACCTTGGGGCTAGGACAAGAGACCCAGTACTTC. Its translation: CAWTLGLGQETQYF.

This clone has only a few counts. V is TRBV14 and J is TRBJ1-6, with D unresolved. Deletions cut 0 bases from V and 7 bases from J, with 7 bases between. The germline CDR1 and CDR2 sequences are SGHDN and FVKESK. There are 14 residues in the CDR3. The CDR3 DNA sequence: TGTGCCAGCAGCCAAGAGGCAGGAAATTCACCCCTCCACTTT. Amino acid sequence: CASSQEAGNSPLHF.

This clone was detected once. The chain links TRBV5-1 to TRBJ2-3; TRBD1 aligns across 7 bases. Germline lookup yields CDR1 SGHRS and CDR2 YFSETQ. The CDR3 is 14 residues long. The ends lost 5 bases at V and 3 bases at J; junction bases unmatched: 6. In DNA form, the CDR3 reads TGCGCCAGCAGAGGACAGGTCACAACAGATACGCAGTATTTT. This translates into CASRGQVTTDTQYF.

This clone was detected once. V and J are TRBV9 and TRBJ2-3, with a weak D call TRBD2 (5 bases). CDR3 length equals 12 residues. V was shortened by 4 bases and J by 5 bases, with 8 bases between the two germline ends. The germline CDR1 and CDR2 sequences are SGDLS and YYNGEE. The CDR3: CASSQAGDTQYF. The CDR3 DNA is TGTGCCAGCAGCCAGGCGGGAGATACGCAGTATTTT.

The gene calls are TRBV10-1 and TRBJ2-3, with 7 bases that match TRBD2. V lost 0 bases, J lost 5 bases, and 8 bases stayed unmatched. The CDR3 is made up of 16 amino acids. Germline values: CDR1 WNHNN, CDR2 SYGVQD (reference sequence). The CDR3 is CASSESVAGARDTQYF. CDR3 DNA sequence: TGCGCCAGCAGTGAGTCGGTAGCGGGTGCTCGAGATACGCAGTATTTT.

The chain links TRBV9 to TRBJ2-1; 14 bases map to TRBD2. Trimming removed 4 bases from V and 7 bases from J; junction bases left unmatched: 4. The CDR3 runs 15 residues. Germline CDR1 SGDLS, CDR2 YYNGEE. The CDR3 nucleotides are TGTGCCAGCAGCATGACTAGCGGGGGGGGGAATGAGCAGTTCTTC. Its translation: CASSMTSGGGNEQFF.

This clone was picked up a small number of times. This sequence joins TRBV5-1 and TRBJ2-5, with D perhaps matching TRBD2 (6 bases). The CDR3 covers 14 residues. Germline V gene data show CDR1 as SGHRS and CDR2 as YFSETQ. V was trimmed by 4 bases and J by 9 bases, leaving 19 bases between them. As DNA, the CDR3 is TGCGCCAGCAGCGTTGGGACTGTCCAAGAAGCCCAGTACTTC. Translated, it gives CASSVGTVQEAQYF.

V is TRBV2 and J is TRBJ1-2, with D maybe TRBD1 (5 bases). The CDR3 runs to 14 residues. V was shortened by 7 bases and J by 2 bases, with 14 bases between the two germline ends. Germline assignment: CDR1 SNHLY and CDR2 FYNNEI. The DNA for the CDR3 is TGTGCCAGCACCCTGGGGGGGGGAAACTATGGCTACACCTTC. Translation: CASTLGGGNYGYTF.

The chain couples TRBV11-3 to TRBJ2-7; weak D call: TRBD2 (6 bases). The CDR3 covers 14 residues. The V gene lost 5 bases and the J gene lost 0 bases, with 11 bases spanning the gap. Germline CDR1 and CDR2: SGHNT and YENEEA. CDR3 coding DNA: TGTGCCAGCAGCCTAGGAGGGAGCTCCTACGAGCAGTACTTC. This gives the protein CASSLGGSSYEQYF.

The gene calls are TRBV7-2 and TRBJ2-3; 7 bases match TRBD2. This CDR3 spans 13 amino acids. V trimming: 4 bases; J trimming: 5 bases; junction bases outside the gene matches: 3. Germline V lookup: CDR1 SGHTA, CDR2 FQGNSA. CDR3 coding DNA: TGTGCCAGCAGCTGGACTAGTCGAGATACGCAGTATTTT. Translated: CASSWTSRDTQYF. Using reference TRBV7-2 and TRBJ2-3 for the parts outside the CDR3, the full variable domain is GAGVSQSPSNKVTEKGKDVELRCDPISGHTALYWYRQSLGQGLEFLIYFQGNSAPDKSGLPSDRFSAERTGGSVSTLTIQRTQQEDSAVYLCASSWTSRDTQYFGPGTRLTVL.

The rearrangement links TRBV28 to TRBJ1-2; D unresolved. From germline, CDR1 is MDHEN and CDR2 SYDVKM. Deletions cut 5 bases from V and 0 bases from J, with 10 bases between. This CDR3 region has 14 residues. This CDR3 is CASSLHGSNYGYTF. CDR3 bases: TGTGCCAGCAGTCTGCACGGGTCTAACTATGGCTACACCTTC.

The V gene is TRBV12-5, the J gene TRBJ2-7, with 10 bases identical to TRBD2. CDR3 length: 14 residues. CDR1 and CDR2 (germline): LGHNT, FRNRAP. V lost 6 bases and J lost 4; bases outside the gene matches: 6. In nucleotides, the CDR3 is TGTGCTAGTGGGGGAGCGGGAGGGCCGTACGAGCAGTACTTC. Amino acid sequence: CASGGAGGPYEQYF.

The CDR3 loop reads CASSLPGSIRVGQPQHF. For the CDR3, the DNA is TGTGCCAGCAGTTTACCCGGGTCCATTAGAGTGGGTCAGCCCCAGCATTTT. V usage is TRBV28 and J usage is TRBJ1-5, with D unclear. Between the trimmed V and J ends, which lost 2 bases and 6 bases, there was a span of 20 bases. The CDR3 has 17 residues. Germline values: CDR1 MDHEN, CDR2 SYDVKM.

The chain has TRBV28 and TRBJ2-5; 9 bases agree with TRBD1. The DNA matches TRBJ2-7 better at its end, which makes the J call doubtful. Germline loops: CDR1 MDHEN, CDR2 SYDVKM. This CDR3 region has 16 residues. The CDR3 reads CASSIIWTGAFYEQYF. The CDR3 DNA follows: TGTGCCAGCAGTATCATCTGGACAGGGGCCTTTTACGAGCAGTACTTC.